This T cell receptor beta chain was sequenced for a study of blood T cell repertoires in COVID-19. The CDR3 runs to 14 residues. V lost 5 bases and J lost 4; bases outside the gene matches: 5. From germline, CDR1 is SGHTA and CDR2 FQGNSA. Clones were read by immunoSEQ multiplex PCR, and TCRdb kept only the in-frame ones, dropping some. Of 130,000 to 150,000 clones in the sample, approximately 81% are singletons; the top ten hold about 40%. The chain recombines TRBV7-2 with TRBJ2-3; 8 bases line up with TRBD1. The sequenced material came from peripheral blood. The clonotype originates from a human donor in a cohort sampled during active COVID-19. DNA for the CDR3: TGTGCCAGCAGCCTGGACAGGGTTGCAGATACGCAGTATTTT. The encoded protein is CASSLDRVADTQYF.